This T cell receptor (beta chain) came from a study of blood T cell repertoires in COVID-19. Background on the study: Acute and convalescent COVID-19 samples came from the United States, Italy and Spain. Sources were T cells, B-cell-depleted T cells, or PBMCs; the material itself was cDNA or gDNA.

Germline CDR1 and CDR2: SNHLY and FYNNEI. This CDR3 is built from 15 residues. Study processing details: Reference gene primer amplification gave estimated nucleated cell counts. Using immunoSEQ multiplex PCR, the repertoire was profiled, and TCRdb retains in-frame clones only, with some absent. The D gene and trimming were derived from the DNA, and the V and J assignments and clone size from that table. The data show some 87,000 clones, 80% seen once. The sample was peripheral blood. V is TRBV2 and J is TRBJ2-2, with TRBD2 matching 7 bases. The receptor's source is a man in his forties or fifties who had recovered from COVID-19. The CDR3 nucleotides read TGTGGCACCAAGGCCACGGGAGGTAACACCGGGGAGCTGTTTTTT. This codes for CGTKATGGNTGELFF.